What follows describes a single T cell receptor (beta chain). The antigen is undetermined. V was cut by 2 bases and J by 6 bases, with 14 bases left in between. The germline gives CDR1 SGHKS, CDR2 YYEKEE (reference sequence). The CDR3 runs 14 residues. This entry is derived from a study of Ad26.COV2.S vaccination and SARS-CoV-2 variants. Overall study results and limits: Similar non-spike TCR breadth was seen in vaccine and placebo recipients.

TCRdb keeps only in-frame clones here, not all; method: immunoSEQ multiplex PCR. The profile shows a few hundred thousand clones, about 83% of them singletons. The treatment: around 19 received Ad26.COV2.S at low or high dose, single or two shots; about 5 received placebo; per-sample allocation not given. Vaccine and placebo recipients were sampled on day 63 after the first injection. The receptor was derived from a person between 18 and 65 years old who received the Ad26.COV2.S COVID-19 vaccine or a placebo. The V call is TRBV5-5, the J call TRBJ1-1; TRBD1 is a possible D gene (6 bases). This specimen was peripheral blood, taken in a trial of Ad26.COV2.S vaccine versus placebo. The CDR3 loop reads CASSFRGDQAEAFF. As DNA, the CDR3 is TGTGCCAGCAGCTTTAGGGGGGACCAGGCTGAAGCTTTCTTT.